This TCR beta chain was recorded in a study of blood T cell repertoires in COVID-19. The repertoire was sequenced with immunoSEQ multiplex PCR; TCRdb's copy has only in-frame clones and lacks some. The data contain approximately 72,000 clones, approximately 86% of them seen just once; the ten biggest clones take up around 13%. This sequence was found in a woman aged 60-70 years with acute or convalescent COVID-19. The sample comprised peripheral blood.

The CDR3 is CASNPSGGYNSPLHF. The CDR3 bases are TGCGCCAGCAACCCATCAGGGGGATATAATTCACCCCTCCACTTT. This chain uses TRBV5-1 with TRBJ1-6, with 7 nucleotides matching TRBD1. Germline trimming cut 6 bases from V and 4 bases from J; bases unmatched to any gene: 7. This CDR3 contains 15 residues. Germline V gene data show CDR1 as SGHRS and CDR2 as YFSETQ.